This T cell receptor beta chain emerged from a study of cytomegalovirus exposure and HLA in healthy donors. Regarding this clone: Its target is not known.

The CDR3 is 15 amino acids. Trimming shortened V by 6 bases and J by 2 bases, and 17 bases separated the two germline ends. CDR1 is WNHNN, CDR2 SYGVQD, per germline (reference sequence). Whole-study results and caveats: HLA alleles were associated with roughly 15,000 TCR beta sequences in a later analysis at 0.05 false discovery rate.

Both 60 Vbeta primers and 13 Jbeta primers went into the PCR. TCRdb's table, derived via immunoSEQ multiplex PCR, lists solely in-frame clones and lacks some. The profile shows about 160,000 clones, 65% to 85% of them singletons. The chain employs TRBV10-1 and TRBJ2-7; D is possibly TRBD1 (6 bases). This sequence originates from a male donor in good health and CMV-seropositive. Sequences were obtained from PBMCs. CDR3 sequence (DNA): TGCGCCAGCAGGGAAGACAGGTTCTTTCCCTACGAGCAGTACTTC. Encoded protein: CASREDRFFPYEQYF.